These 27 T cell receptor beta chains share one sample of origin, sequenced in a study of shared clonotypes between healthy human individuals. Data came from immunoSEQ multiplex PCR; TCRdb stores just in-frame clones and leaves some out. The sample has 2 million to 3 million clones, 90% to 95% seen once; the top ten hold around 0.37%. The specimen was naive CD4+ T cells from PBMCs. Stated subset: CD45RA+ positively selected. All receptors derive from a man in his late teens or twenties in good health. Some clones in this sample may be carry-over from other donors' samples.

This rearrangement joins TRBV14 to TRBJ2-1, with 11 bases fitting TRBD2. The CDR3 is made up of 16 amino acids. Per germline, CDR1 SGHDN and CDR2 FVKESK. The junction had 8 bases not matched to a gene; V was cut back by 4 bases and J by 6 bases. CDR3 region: CASSRSGTSGINEQFF. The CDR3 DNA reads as TGTGCCAGCAGCCGTTCCGGGACTAGCGGAATCAATGAGCAGTTCTTC.

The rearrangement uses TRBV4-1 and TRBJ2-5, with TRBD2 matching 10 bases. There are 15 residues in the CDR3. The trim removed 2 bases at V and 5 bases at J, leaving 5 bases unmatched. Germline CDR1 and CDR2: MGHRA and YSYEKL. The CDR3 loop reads CASSQSERGGETQYF. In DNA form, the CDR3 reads TGCGCCAGCAGCCAATCAGAGCGGGGGGGGGAGACCCAGTACTTC.

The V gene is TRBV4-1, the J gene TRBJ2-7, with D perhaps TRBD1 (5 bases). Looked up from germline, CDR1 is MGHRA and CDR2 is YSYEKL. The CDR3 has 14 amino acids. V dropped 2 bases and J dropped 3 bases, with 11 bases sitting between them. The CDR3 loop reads CASSQRWGGYEQYF. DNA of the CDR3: TGCGCCAGCAGCCAAAGGTGGGGCGGCTACGAGCAGTACTTC.

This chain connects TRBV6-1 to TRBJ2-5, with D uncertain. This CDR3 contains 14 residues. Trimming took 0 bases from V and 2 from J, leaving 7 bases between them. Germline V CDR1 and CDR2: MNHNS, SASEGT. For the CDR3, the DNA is TGTGCCAGCAGTGAAGCGGGCAGACAAGAGACCCAGTACTTC. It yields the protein CASSEAGRQETQYF.

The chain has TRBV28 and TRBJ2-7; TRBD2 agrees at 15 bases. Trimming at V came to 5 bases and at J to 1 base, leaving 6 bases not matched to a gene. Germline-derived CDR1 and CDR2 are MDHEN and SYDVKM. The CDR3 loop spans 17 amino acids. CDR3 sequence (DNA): TGTGCCAGCAGTGTCGGGACTAGCGGGAGGAATTCCTACGAGCAGTACTTC. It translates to CASSVGTSGRNSYEQYF.

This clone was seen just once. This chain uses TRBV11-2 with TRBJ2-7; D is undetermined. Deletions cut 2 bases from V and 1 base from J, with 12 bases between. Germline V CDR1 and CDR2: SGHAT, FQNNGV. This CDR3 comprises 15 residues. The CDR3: CASSLTAVMSYEQYF. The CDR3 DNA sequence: TGTGCCAGCAGCTTAACTGCAGTAATGTCCTACGAGCAGTACTTC.

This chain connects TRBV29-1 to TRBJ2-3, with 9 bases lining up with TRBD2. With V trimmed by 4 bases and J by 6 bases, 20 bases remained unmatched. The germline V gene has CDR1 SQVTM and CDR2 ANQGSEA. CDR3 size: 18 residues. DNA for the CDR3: TGCAGCGTTGCTCGGGACGGTGAAGCGGGAGGCGTGGGGGATACGCAGTATTTT. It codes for CSVARDGEAGGVGDTQYF.

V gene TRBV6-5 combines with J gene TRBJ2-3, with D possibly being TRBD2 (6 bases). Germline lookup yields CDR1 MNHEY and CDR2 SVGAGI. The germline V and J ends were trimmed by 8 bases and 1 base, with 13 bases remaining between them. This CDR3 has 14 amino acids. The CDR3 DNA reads TGTGCCAGCTCCTCGGGAGTAGGCACAGATACGCAGTATTTT. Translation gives CASSSGVGTDTQYF.

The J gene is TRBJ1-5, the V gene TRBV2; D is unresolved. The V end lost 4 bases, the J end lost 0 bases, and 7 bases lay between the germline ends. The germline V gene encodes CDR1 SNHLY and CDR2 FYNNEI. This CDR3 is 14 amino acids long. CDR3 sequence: CASSASNSNQPQHF. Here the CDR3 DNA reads TGTGCCAGCAGTGCAAGCAATAGCAATCAGCCCCAGCATTTT. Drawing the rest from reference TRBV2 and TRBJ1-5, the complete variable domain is EPEVTQTPSHQVTQMGQEVILRCVPISNHLYFYWYRQILGQKVEFLVSFYNNEISEKSEIFDDQFSVERPDGSNFTLKIRSTKLEDSAMYFCASSASNSNQPQHFGDGTRLSIL.

CDR3 nucleotides: TGTGCCAGCACTGGACCAACTCGTATAGGGACCCAGTACTTC. Residues: CASTGPTRIGTQYF. The chain has TRBV6-5 and TRBJ2-5; D is unclear. V lost 7 bases and J 7 bases, leaving 19 bases between the germline ends. The CDR3 is 14 amino acids. Germline lookup yields CDR1 MNHEY and CDR2 SVGAGI.

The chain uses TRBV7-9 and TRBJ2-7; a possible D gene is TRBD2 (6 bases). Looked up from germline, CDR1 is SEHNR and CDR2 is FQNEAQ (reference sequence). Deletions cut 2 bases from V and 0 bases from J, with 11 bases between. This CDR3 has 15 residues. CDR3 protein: CASSLLLGGSYEQYF. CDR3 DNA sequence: TGTGCCAGCAGCTTATTGTTGGGGGGCTCCTACGAGCAGTACTTC.

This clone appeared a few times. The CDR3 coding sequence is TGTGCCAGCAGTTACAACAGGGGGCAGCAGCCCCAGCATTTT. The encoded protein is CASSYNRGQQPQHF. J is TRBJ1-5 and V is TRBV6-5; 9 bases are a match to TRBD1. The germline CDR1 and CDR2 sequences are MNHEY and SVGAGI. The CDR3 spans 14 residues. V trimming: 2 bases; J trimming: 7 bases; junction bases outside the gene matches: 3.

The CDR3 region has the DNA TGTGCCAGCTTACAGAGTCCCGCCTACGAGCAGTACTTC. Amino acid sequence: CASLQSPAYEQYF. This chain links TRBV6-6 with TRBJ2-7, with D uncertain. The germline V gene encodes CDR1 MNHNY and CDR2 SVGAGI (reference sequence). The CDR3 totals 13 residues. Trimming removed 8 bases from V and 2 bases from J, with 13 bases in between.

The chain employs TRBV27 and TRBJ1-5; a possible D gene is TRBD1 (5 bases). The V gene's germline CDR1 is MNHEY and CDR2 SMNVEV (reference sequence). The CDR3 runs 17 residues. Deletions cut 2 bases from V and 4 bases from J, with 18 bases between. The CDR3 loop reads CASSLLAREGLNQPQHF. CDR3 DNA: TGTGCCAGCAGTTTACTGGCCAGGGAGGGCTTGAATCAGCCCCAGCATTTT.

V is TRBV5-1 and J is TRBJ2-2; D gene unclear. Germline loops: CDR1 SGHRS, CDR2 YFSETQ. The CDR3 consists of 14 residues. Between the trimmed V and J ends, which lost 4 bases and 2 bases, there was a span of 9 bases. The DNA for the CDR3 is TGCGCCAGCAGCGAAACTTCAAACACCGGGGAGCTGTTTTTT. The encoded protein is CASSETSNTGELFF.

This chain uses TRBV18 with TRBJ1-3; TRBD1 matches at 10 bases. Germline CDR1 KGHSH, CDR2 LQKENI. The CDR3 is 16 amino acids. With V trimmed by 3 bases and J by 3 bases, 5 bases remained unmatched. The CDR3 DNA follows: TGTGCCAGCTCACCGGCCGGGACAGGGGATGGAAACACCATATATTTT. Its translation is CASSPAGTGDGNTIYF.

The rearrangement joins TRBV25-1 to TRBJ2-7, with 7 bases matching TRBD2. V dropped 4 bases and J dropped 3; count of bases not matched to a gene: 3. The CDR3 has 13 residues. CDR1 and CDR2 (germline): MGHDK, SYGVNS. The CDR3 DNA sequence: TGTGCCAGCAGTGTATCGGGGGGCTACGAGCAGTACTTC. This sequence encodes CASSVSGGYEQYF.

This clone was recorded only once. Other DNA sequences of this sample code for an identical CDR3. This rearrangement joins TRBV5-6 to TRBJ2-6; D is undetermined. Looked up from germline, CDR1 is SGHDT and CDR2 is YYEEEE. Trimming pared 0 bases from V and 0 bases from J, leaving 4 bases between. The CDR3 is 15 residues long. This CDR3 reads CASSLGVSGANVLTF. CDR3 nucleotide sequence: TGTGCCAGCAGCTTGGGGGTCTCTGGGGCCAACGTCCTGACTTTC.

CDR3 coding DNA: TGTGCCAGCAGGCGCGGGTCGGTTGATACCGGGGAGCTGTTTTTT. Amino acids: CASRRGSVDTGELFF. The chain recombines TRBV6-1 with TRBJ2-2, with a possible D match to TRBD2 (5 bases). V was pared by 6 bases and J by 5 bases, with 16 bases between. This CDR3 has 15 residues. Germline V gene lookup returns CDR1 MNHNS and CDR2 SASEGT.

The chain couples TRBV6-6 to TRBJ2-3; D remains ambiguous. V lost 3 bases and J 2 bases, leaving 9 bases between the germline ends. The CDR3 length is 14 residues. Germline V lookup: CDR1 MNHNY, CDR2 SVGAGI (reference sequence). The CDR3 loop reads CASSYYADTDTQYF. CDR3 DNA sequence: TGTGCCAGCAGTTATTATGCAGACACAGATACGCAGTATTTT.

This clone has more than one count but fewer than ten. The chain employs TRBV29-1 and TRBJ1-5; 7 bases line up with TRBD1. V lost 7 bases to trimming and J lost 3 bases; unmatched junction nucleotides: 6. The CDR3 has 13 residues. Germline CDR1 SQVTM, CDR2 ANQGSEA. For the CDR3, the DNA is TGCAGCGCCGCGGGACAGCCCAATCAGCCCCAGCATTTT. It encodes CSAAGQPNQPQHF. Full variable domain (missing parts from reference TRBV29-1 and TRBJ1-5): SAVISQKPSRDICQRGTSLTIQCQVDSQVTMMFWYRQQPGQSLTLIATANQGSEATYESGFVIDKFPISRPNLTFSTLTVSNMSPEDSSIYLCSAAGQPNQPQHFGDGTRLSIL.

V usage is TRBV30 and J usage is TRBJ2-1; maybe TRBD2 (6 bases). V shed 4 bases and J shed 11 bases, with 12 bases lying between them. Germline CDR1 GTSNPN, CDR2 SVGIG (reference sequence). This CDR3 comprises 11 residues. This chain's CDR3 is CAWTSEIQQFF. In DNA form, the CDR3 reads TGTGCCTGGACTAGCGAGATACAGCAGTTCTTC. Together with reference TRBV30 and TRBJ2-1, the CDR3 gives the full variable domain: SQTIHQWPATLVQPVGSPLSLECTVEGTSNPNLYWYRQAAGRGLQLLFYSVGIGQISSEVPQNLSASRPQDRQFILSSKKLLLSDSGFYLCAWTSEIQQFFGPGTRLTVL.

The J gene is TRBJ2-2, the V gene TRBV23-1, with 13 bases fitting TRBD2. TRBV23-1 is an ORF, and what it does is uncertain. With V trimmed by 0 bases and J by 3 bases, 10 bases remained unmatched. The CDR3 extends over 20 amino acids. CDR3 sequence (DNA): TGCGCCAGCAGTCAATCGACGAGACTAGCGGGAGGTAACGACACCGGGGAGCTGTTTTTT. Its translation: CASSQSTRLAGGNDTGELFF.

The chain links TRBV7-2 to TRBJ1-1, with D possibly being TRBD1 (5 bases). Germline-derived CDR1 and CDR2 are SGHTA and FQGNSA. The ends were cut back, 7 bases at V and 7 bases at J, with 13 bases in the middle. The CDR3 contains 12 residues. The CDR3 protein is CASNIRTLEAFF. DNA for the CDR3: TGTGCCAGCAACATTCGGACACTTGAAGCTTTCTTT.

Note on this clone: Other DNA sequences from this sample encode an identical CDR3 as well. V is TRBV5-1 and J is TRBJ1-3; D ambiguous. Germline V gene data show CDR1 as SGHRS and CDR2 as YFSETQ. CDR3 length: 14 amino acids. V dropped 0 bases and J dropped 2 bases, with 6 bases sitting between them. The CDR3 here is CASSLGTAGNTIYF. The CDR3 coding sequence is TGCGCCAGCAGCTTGGGGACGGCTGGAAACACCATATATTTT.

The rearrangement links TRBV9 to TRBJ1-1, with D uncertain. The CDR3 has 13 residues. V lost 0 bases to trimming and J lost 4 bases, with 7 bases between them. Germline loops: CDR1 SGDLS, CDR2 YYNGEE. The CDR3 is CASSVADGTEAFF. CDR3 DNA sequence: TGTGCCAGCAGCGTAGCAGACGGCACTGAAGCTTTCTTT.

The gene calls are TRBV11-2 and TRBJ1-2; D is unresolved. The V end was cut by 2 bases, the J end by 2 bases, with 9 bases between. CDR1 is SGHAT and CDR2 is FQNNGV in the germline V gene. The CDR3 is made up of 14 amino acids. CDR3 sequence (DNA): TGTGCCAGCAGCTTACAGGCGGGGAACTATGGCTACACCTTC. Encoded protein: CASSLQAGNYGYTF.